This paragraph reports one T cell receptor (beta chain). No antigen is known for it. No much larger clone exists at a distance of one base, and base qualities are not known. Each collaborating institution followed its own protocols to collect whole blood in K2EDTA tubes. For TCRbeta analysis, collaborators shipped samples as frozen whole blood, isolated PBMCs, or DNA extracted from either of those sample types. The CDR3 starts with the cysteine, ends with the phenylalanine, and has 12 residues. The read is trimmed to its CDR3 DNA, 36 bases read in frame from base 1. The germline V gene provides CDR1 SGHTA and CDR2 FQGNSA. This record comes from a study of blood T cell repertoires in COVID-19 (dated by TCRdb to 2018 to 2020). About the investigation overall: The collaborator samples originated in the United States, Italy and Spain and spanned the acute and convalescent phases of COVID-19. Where available, HLA class I and class II types were taken from metadata supplied by the sample provider and were not determined by assay-based typing. Deeply sampled blood TCRbeta repertoires from subjects exposed to, actively infected with, or recovered from COVID-19 were included in the dataset. The sample metadata nearly always contained a de-identified subject ID, COVID-19 status, age in years and sex. A freely available public database, intended as a resource for researchers studying the immune response to SARS-CoV-2, is where the repertoires were released. The prospective study material was composed of cDNA or gDNA derived from T cells, B-cell-depleted T cells, or PBMCs. The samples were drawn from the first 160 participants of the ongoing ImmuneRACE study and from over a thousand subjects provided by 6 global collaborators. What the work shows at the level of the full study, not this receptor alone: The amount of clinical and demographic metadata varied by source and participant and was provided uncurated.

TCRbeta CDR3 regions were amplified from genomic DNA by means of the immunoSEQ Assay, a bias-controlled multiplex PCR. The study's processing was this. The number of nucleated cells in each sample was estimated from the amplification of reference gene primers within the assay. To quantify the absolute abundance of each unique TCRbeta CDR3 rearrangement, sequence reads were collapsed and filtered. For each sample, productive Simpson clonality was calculated by taking the square root of Simpson's diversity index across productive rearrangements. As stored in TCRdb, this immuneACCESS dataset retains in-frame rearrangements with V and J assigned. A fraction of the clones does not appear; measured against another copy, unresolved V genes explain less than half of the discrepancy, and the remainder lacks a known reason. D and trimming come from the DNA, and the V and J calls and clone size come from that table. This sample has 15,000 or so clones in its table, and around 86% of those were observed once. The ten largest clones add up to approximately 15% of the sample.

This chain is built from TRBV7-2 and TRBJ2-7; 7 matching bases give a weak D call of TRBD2. This receptor was identified in a human donor in a cohort sampled during active COVID-19. Sequenced material: peripheral blood. Here the CDR3 is given as CEGGVPLREQYF. The nucleotide sequence reads as follows: TGTGAGGGGGGGGTACCCCTTCGCGAGCAGTACTTC.